This TCR beta chain was observed in a study of blood T cell repertoires in COVID-19. The wider study: COVID-19 samples collected from the United States, Italy and Spain covered acute and convalescent phases. Nucleic acid was either cDNA or gDNA, and it came from T cells, B-cell-depleted T cells, or PBMCs.

Germline loops: CDR1 LGHNA, CDR2 YSLEER. V lost 1 base, J lost 5 bases, and 9 bases stayed unmatched. The CDR3 has 16 amino acids. Per the original methods: From reference gene primer amplification, estimates of nucleated cell counts were derived. The assay was immunoSEQ multiplex PCR, and TCRdb's table has in-frame clones only and misses some. The D gene and trimming were derived from the DNA, and the V and J assignments and clone size from that table. This sample has 50,000 to 70,000 clones, with roughly 79% found just once. V and J are TRBV4-3 and TRBJ2-5; 8 bases are a match to TRBD1. Sequencing used peripheral blood. The TCR comes from a human donor in a cohort sampled during active COVID-19. CDR3 residues: CASSQAGTGGWETQYF. Written as DNA, the CDR3 is TGCGCCAGCAGCCAAGCTGGGACAGGCGGGTGGGAGACCCAGTACTTC.